This note documents a single TCR beta chain sequence. The sample originates from a study of cytomegalovirus exposure and HLA in healthy donors. Amplification used 60 Vbeta primers and 13 Jbeta primers. Repertoires were generated with immunoSEQ multiplex PCR, while TCRdb's copy carries only in-frame clones and drops some. The data hold some 130,000 clones, with about 10% observed a single time. V lost 5 bases and J 4 bases, leaving 6 bases between the germline ends. The CDR3 covers 12 residues. In germline, CDR1 is SGHDN, CDR2 FVKESK. The chain joins TRBV14 to TRBJ2-1, with no clear D. Specimen: PBMCs. The clonotype was recovered from a woman aged 40-49 years in good health and CMV-seropositive. The chain's CDR3 is CASSFQYNEQFF. The CDR3 coding sequence is TGTGCCAGCAGCTTCCAATACAATGAGCAGTTCTTC.